One sample yielded the 4 T cell receptor beta chains listed below, sequenced in a study of CD8 T cells in ankylosing spondylitis. MiXCR, applied by TCRdb to the 5' RACE reads, yields one record per CDR3 protein. Of some 180,000 distinct CDR3 sequences in the sample, about 20% were seen once. The source material was blood, either unsorted or a sorted T cell fraction (not recorded which). All receptors come from a male donor aged 5-29 years with ankylosing spondylitis or in good health (not recorded which).

This clonotype was seen repeatedly, ten times or more. The chain uses TRBV12-3 or TRBV12-4 and TRBJ2-3, with a weak D call TRBD1 (6 bases). V was pared by 6 bases and J by 9 bases, with 16 bases between. This CDR3 is 13 amino acids long. As DNA, the CDR3 is TGTGCCAGCAGAGACACATCAGGGGAAACGCAGTATTTT. It specifies CASRDTSGETQYF.

This clonotype was recorded many times. The chain recombines TRBV7-9 with TRBJ2-2, with D perhaps TRBD2 (6 bases). Trimming stripped 5 bases from V and 0 bases from J, with 13 bases between. The length of the CDR3 is 16 residues. Germline V gene lookup returns CDR1 SEHNR and CDR2 FQNEAQ (reference sequence). The CDR3 protein is CASSPELAANTGELFF. The CDR3 nucleotides are TGTGCCAGCAGCCCTGAACTAGCCGCGAACACCGGGGAGCTGTTTTTT.

There are many counts of this clonotype. This chain joins TRBV6-6 and TRBJ2-1; tentative D call: TRBD1 (5 bases). The CDR3 runs to 15 residues. Trimming pared 2 bases from V and 9 bases from J, leaving 17 bases between. Looked up from germline, CDR1 is MNHNY and CDR2 is SVGAGI (reference sequence). CDR3 in amino acids: CASSYTLKGLREQFF. The CDR3 DNA is TGTGCCAGCAGTTACACGCTTAAGGGGTTGCGTGAGCAGTTCTTC.

CDR3 region: CASSEDRNGNTEAFF. The CDR3 nucleotides are TGTGCCAGCAGCGAGGACAGGAATGGGAACACTGAAGCTTTCTTT. The chain recombines TRBV4-2 with TRBJ1-1; 7 nucleotides line up with TRBD1. Germline V gene data show CDR1 as LGHNA and CDR2 as YNFKEQ. V was pared by 5 bases and J by 1 base, with 7 bases of the junction left unmatched. The CDR3 consists of 15 residues.